One and the same sample provided the 16 T cell receptor beta chains below, sequenced in a study of HIV-infected patients and healthy controls. cDNA was made from about 480 ng RNA using alpha and beta constant primers. Each of the alpha and beta chains got its own library through chain-specific third strand synthesis with indices. Via MiXCR, TCRdb re-called the 5' RACE reads, giving one row per CDR3 protein. The sample yields about 10,000 distinct CDR3 sequences, around 5.2% seen once. Whole blood was used without fractionation, so all unsorted peripheral T cells were included. The sequencing here drew on blood, taken before antiretroviral therapy. The receptor set was obtained from an adult with HIV infection.

This clonotype came up many times. This chain uses TRBV3-1 with TRBJ2-3; D gene ambiguous. The CDR3 spans 12 residues. Germline V gene lookup returns CDR1 LGHDT and CDR2 YNNKEL (reference sequence). V shed 0 bases and J shed 3 bases, with 1 base lying between them. The CDR3 is CASSQETDTQYF. The CDR3 DNA reads TGTGCCAGCAGCCAAGAGACAGATACGCAGTATTTT.

A few counts support this clonotype. The rearrangement uses TRBV18 and TRBJ2-1; no clear D gene. V was pared by 6 bases and J by 9 bases, with 12 bases between. CDR3 length: 12 amino acids. Germline-derived CDR1 and CDR2 are KGHSH and LQKENI. CDR3 nucleotides: TGTGCCAGCTCCTTCGCTCCGGGTGAGCAGTTCTTC. Protein: CASSFAPGEQFF.

This clonotype was counted at least ten times. The V call is TRBV5-1, the J call TRBJ2-2, with D uncertain. This CDR3 comprises 15 residues. Trimming pared 0 bases from V and 2 bases from J, leaving 8 bases between. Germline V gives CDR1 SGHRS, CDR2 YFSETQ. The CDR3 coding sequence is TGCGCCAGCAGCTTGGCGTATAGCAACACCGGGGAGCTGTTTTTT. Translated, it gives CASSLAYSNTGELFF.

This clonotype was seen many times. The chain uses TRBV6-5 and TRBJ1-2; D possibly corresponds to TRBD1 (5 bases). Trimming shortened V by 3 bases and J by 7 bases, and 12 bases separated the two germline ends. Per germline, CDR1 MNHEY and CDR2 SVGAGI. The CDR3 has 13 amino acids. The CDR3 coding sequence is TGTGCCAGCAGTTATGGGACCGGCAGTGGCTACACCTTC. Its translation is CASSYGTGSGYTF.

This clonotype was seen many times. V is TRBV29-1 and J is TRBJ2-1; tentatively, D is TRBD1 (5 bases). Trimming cost V 3 bases and J 2 bases, with 17 bases left between them. CDR3 length: 16 residues. Germline CDR1 is SQVTM and CDR2 is ANQGSEA. The CDR3: CSVEYKGFKTYNEQFF. DNA for the CDR3: TGCAGCGTTGAGTATAAGGGGTTCAAGACCTACAATGAGCAGTTCTTC.

This clonotype is medium-sized in the sample. This chain links TRBV12-5 with TRBJ2-7; D ambiguous. V lost 5 bases and J lost 1, with 9 bases in between. The CDR3 loop spans 13 amino acids. The germline CDR1 and CDR2 sequences are LGHNT and FRNRAP. CDR3 sequence reads: CASGPDGSYEQYF. The DNA for the CDR3 is TGTGCTAGTGGTCCGGACGGATCCTACGAGCAGTACTTC.

At least ten counts were recorded for this clonotype. The chain links TRBV29-1 to TRBJ2-2; D possibly uses TRBD1 or TRBD2 (5 bases each). The CDR3 is 15 amino acids. Germline assignment: CDR1 SQVTM and CDR2 ANQGSEA. Trimming took 4 bases from V and 5 from J, leaving 17 bases between them. CDR3 coding DNA: TGCAGCGTTGCCCTGGGACCCTTGGGAACCGGGGAGCTGTTTTTT. It translates to CSVALGPLGTGELFF.

This chain joins TRBV19 and TRBJ1-5; D not resolved. Germline CDR1 reads LNHDA; CDR2 reads SQIVND (reference sequence). Trimming pared 6 bases from V and 7 bases from J, leaving 16 bases between. This CDR3 is 14 amino acids long. The CDR3 is CASRVTTADQPQHF. CDR3 nucleotide sequence: TGTGCCAGTAGGGTTACCACGGCGGACCAGCCCCAGCATTTT.

This clonotype qualifies as large (0.1 to 1%). The chain employs TRBV7-9 and TRBJ2-1; 10 bases map to TRBD2. Germline values: CDR1 SEHNR, CDR2 FQNEAQ (reference sequence). CDR3 length equals 14 residues. The ends lost 4 bases at V and 4 bases at J; junction bases unmatched: 1. DNA of the CDR3: TGTGCCAGCAGCTCGACTAGCGGGTACAATGAGCAGTTCTTC. It is translated as CASSSTSGYNEQFF.

This clonotype is medium-sized (0.01 to 0.1%) within its sample. V gene TRBV29-1 combines with J gene TRBJ2-3; D not certain. Trimming cost V 3 bases and J 2 bases, with 3 bases left between them. The CDR3 length is 11 residues. Germline CDR1 is SQVTM and CDR2 is ANQGSEA. The CDR3 spells CSVENTDTQYF. For the CDR3, the DNA is TGCAGCGTTGAGAACACAGATACGCAGTATTTT.

By frequency in the sample, this clonotype is medium-sized. The gene calls are TRBV20-1 and TRBJ1-6; D call uncertain. Between the trimmed V and J ends, which lost 0 bases and 8 bases, there was a span of 11 bases. The CDR3 has 14 residues. Germline loops: CDR1 DFQATT, CDR2 SNEGSKA (reference sequence). CDR3 sequence reads: CSARDRTWDSPLHF. CDR3 DNA: TGCAGTGCTAGAGACAGAACCTGGGATTCACCCCTCCACTTT.

This clonotype is labeled medium-sized (0.01 to 0.1%). The V and J genes are TRBV7-9 and TRBJ1-2; unclear D gene. CDR1 is SEHNR and CDR2 is FQNEAQ in the germline V gene (reference sequence). The V gene lost 1 base and the J gene lost 4 bases, with 10 bases spanning the gap. The CDR3 has 14 residues. DNA for the CDR3: TGTGCCAGCAGCTTAGTGGGGATCGGCTATGGCTACACCTTC. Translating gives CASSLVGIGYGYTF.

In this sample, this clonotype turned up many times. V usage is TRBV7-2 and J usage is TRBJ2-1, with TRBD2 as a possible D gene (6 bases). Germline V gives CDR1 SGHTA, CDR2 FQGNSA. This CDR3 has 17 residues. V was trimmed by 5 bases and J by 3 bases, leaving 20 bases between them. CDR3 in DNA: TGTGCCAGCAGCCGAAACCCTTCCGGGGGATTCTACAATGAGCAGTTCTTC. Encoded protein: CASSRNPSGGFYNEQFF.

This clonotype has a count of ten or more. The gene calls are TRBV11-2 and TRBJ2-2; TRBD1 is a possible D gene (7 bases). In germline, CDR1 is SGHAT, CDR2 FQNNGV. Deletions cut 8 bases from V and 6 bases from J, with 19 bases between. CDR3 length equals 15 residues. CDR3 loop: CASAWGDSLAGELFF. The CDR3 DNA reads TGTGCCAGCGCGTGGGGGGACAGTTTGGCCGGGGAGCTGTTTTTT. The whole variable domain, remainder taken from reference TRBV11-2 and TRBJ2-2, is EAGVAQSPRYKIIEKRQSVAFWCNPISGHATLYWYQQILGQGPKLLIQFQNNGVVDDSQLPKDRFSAERLKGVDSTLKIQPAKLEDSAVYLCASAWGDSLAGELFFGEGSRLTVL.

By proportion, this clonotype is medium-sized. The rearrangement uses TRBV7-6 and TRBJ2-5; tentative D call: TRBD2 (5 bases). The germline CDR1 and CDR2 sequences are SGHVS and FNYEAQ. This CDR3 spans 15 amino acids. Deletions cut 0 bases from V and 2 bases from J, with 10 bases between. The CDR3, as DNA: TGTGCCAGCAGCTTAGCGGTGGACTTACAAGAGACCCAGTACTTC. Its protein is CASSLAVDLQETQYF.

This clonotype was seen at least ten times. The J gene is TRBJ2-7, the V gene TRBV6-2 or TRBV6-3, with D possibly matching TRBD1 (6 bases). Trimming pared 4 bases from V and 6 bases from J, leaving 10 bases between. The CDR3 sequence is 12 residues long. CDR1 and CDR2 from the germline V gene are MNHEY and SVGEGT. For the CDR3, the DNA is TGTGCCAGCAGTTCCCAGGGGACCGAGCAGTACTTC. Amino acids: CASSSQGTEQYF.